Listed below are T cell receptor beta chains from one sample, sequenced in a study of blood T cell repertoires in COVID-19. Clones were read by immunoSEQ multiplex PCR, and TCRdb kept only the in-frame ones, dropping some. The table shows more than 25,000 clones, with approximately 83% occurring only once. The sequencing sample was made of peripheral blood. The receptors were gathered from an elderly woman with COVID-19, enrolled during active disease. Each CDR3 is given with its conserved first and last residue.

j_call v_call cdr3_aa
TRBJ2-7 TRBV19 CASTDSTNYEQYF
TRBJ1-2 TRBV2 CAIGTGAGYTF
TRBJ2-3 TRBV5-1 CASSLVAGSDTQYF
TRBJ2-5 TRBV11-2 CASSRGASGGIQETQYF
TRBJ2-5 TRBV3-1/TRBV3-2 CASSYQGVETQYF
TRBJ2-7 TRBV6-1 CASSDQGMWEQYF
TRBJ2-5 TRBV30 CAWSVLRGGAQETQYF
TRBJ2-5 TRBV9 CASSAHRGLETQYF
TRBJ2-5 TRBV19 CASSIDSTSQETQYF
TRBJ1-2 TRBV6-1 CASSESTGYYGYTF
TRBJ2-2 TRBV19 CASSIGGTATGELFF
TRBJ2-4 TRBV20-1 CSASGGAKNIQYF
TRBJ1-6 TRBV7-6 CASSPREGSNSPLHF
TRBJ2-3 TRBV10-3 CAISEREGQLTDTQYF
TRBJ1-4 TRBV7-9 CASTLTGTGEKLFF
TRBJ2-7 TRBV5-1 CASSLASGGYEQYF
TRBJ1-1 TRBV27 CASSLVGAPQAFF
TRBJ1-2 TRBV2 CASSVSQGINGYTF
TRBJ2-7 TRBV7-9 CASSPPSGGAPYEQYF
TRBJ2-3 TRBV21-1 CASSKPDRQEFYSTDTQYF
TRBJ1-1 TRBV29-1 CSVGDSLLNTEAFF
TRBJ2-7 TRBV6-5 CASSHDIHEQYF
TRBJ2-7 TRBV11-2 CASSSLAYSYEQYF
TRBJ1-5 TRBV25-1 CASSSLGNQPQHF
TRBJ2-6 TRBV5-1 CASRDLRSSGANVLTF
TRBJ2-2 TRBV11-2 CASSLVSPGTATGELFF
TRBJ1-5 TRBV30 CAWSGEGLGNQPQHF
TRBJ2-5 TRBV19 CASSAGLAVTQETQYF
TRBJ1-3 TRBV7-9 CASSLRAGNTIYF
TRBJ1-4 TRBV25-1 CASSDEQGAEKLFF
TRBJ1-2 TRBV30 CAWSRDRRSYGYTF
TRBJ1-2 TRBV15 CATSRDTRGNYGYTF
TRBJ2-7 TRBV6-1 CASSEDRGTYEQYF
TRBJ2-1 TRBV30 CAWARGTPYNEQFF
TRBJ1-6 TRBV2 CASSETSSPLHF
TRBJ1-1 TRBV21-1 CASSKRGVGRIGTEAFF
TRBJ2-3 TRBV13 CASSHPTQGARTDTQYF
TRBJ2-3 TRBV30 CAWSVLKGADTQYF
TRBJ2-2 TRBV2 CASSGGQGVGELFF
TRBJ2-7 TRBV19 CASSISSGGISSYEQYF
TRBJ1-1 TRBV5-4 CASKEGAKLNTEAFF
TRBJ2-2 TRBV11-2 CASSTTGTRSGELFF
TRBJ2-1 TRBV10-3 CAISLQGPLNEQFF
TRBJ1-2 TRBV7-9 CASSLSDRAGTF
TRBJ2-5 TRBV9 CASSPYPSGVQETQYF
TRBJ2-3 TRBV5-1 CASSLWGLAGIRTDTQYF
TRBJ1-2 TRBV24-1 CATSVRQQANYGYTF
TRBJ2-2 TRBV5-1 CASSLENTGSAGELFF
TRBJ2-3 TRBV7-2 CASSLIGSTDTQYF